The clone carrying this TCR beta chain has only a few counts. The data derive from a study of control samples from healthy donors and cancer patients. V dropped 1 base and J dropped 2 bases, with 14 bases sitting between them. This CDR3 comprises 16 residues. CDR1 is SGHVS and CDR2 is FNYEAQ in the germline V gene. Clones were sequenced by immunoSEQ multiplex PCR, and TCRdb holds only the in-frame ones, with some missing. The sample carries roughly 150,000 clones, 80% to 95% recorded once. The chain links TRBV7-6 to TRBJ1-1; D uncertain. The sequencing input was blood. This TCR was sampled from a woman aged 25 to 45 in good health. The CDR3 reads CASSLGSSGLNTEAFF. The CDR3 DNA sequence: TGTGCCAGCAGCTTAGGCTCCAGCGGACTAAACACTGAAGCTTTCTTT.